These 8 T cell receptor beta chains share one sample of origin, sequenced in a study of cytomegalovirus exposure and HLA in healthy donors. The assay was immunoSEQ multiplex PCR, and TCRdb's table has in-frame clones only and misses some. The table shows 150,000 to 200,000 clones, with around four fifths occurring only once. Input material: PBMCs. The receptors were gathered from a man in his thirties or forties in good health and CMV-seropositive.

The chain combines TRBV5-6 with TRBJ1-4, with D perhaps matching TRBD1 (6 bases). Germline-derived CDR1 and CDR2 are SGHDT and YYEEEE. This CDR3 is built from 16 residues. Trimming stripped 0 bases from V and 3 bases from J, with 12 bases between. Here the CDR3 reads CASSLADRKPNEKLFF. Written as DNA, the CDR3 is TGTGCCAGCAGCTTGGCCGACAGGAAGCCTAATGAAAAACTGTTTTTT.

Here the CDR3 reads CASIQAGVEPQHF. DNA of the CDR3: TGTGCCAGCATACAGGCGGGGGTCGAGCCCCAGCATTTT. The gene calls are TRBV6-6 and TRBJ1-5; a possible D gene is TRBD1 (5 bases). The CDR3 loop spans 13 amino acids. The germline CDR1 and CDR2 sequences are MNHNY and SVGAGI (reference sequence). Trimming took 7 bases from V and 8 from J, leaving 15 bases between them.

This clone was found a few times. CDR3 bases: TGTGCCAGCTCACCACCCAACCCGAGGACAGGGAATTATGGCTACACCTTC. The encoded protein is CASSPPNPRTGNYGYTF. This rearrangement joins TRBV18 to TRBJ1-2; 8 positions agree with TRBD1. The V gene end was trimmed by 0 bases and the J gene end by 5 bases; junction bases not matched to a gene: 11. CDR3 length: 17 residues. Germline lookup yields CDR1 KGHSH and CDR2 LQKENI. The variable domain in full, with the rest retrieved from reference TRBV18 and TRBJ1-2, is NAGVMQNPRHLVRRRGQEARLRCSPMKGHSHVYWYRQLPEEGLKFMVYLQKENIIDESGMPKERFSAEFPKEGPSILRIQQVVRGDSAAYFCASSPPNPRTGNYGYTFGSGTRLTVV.

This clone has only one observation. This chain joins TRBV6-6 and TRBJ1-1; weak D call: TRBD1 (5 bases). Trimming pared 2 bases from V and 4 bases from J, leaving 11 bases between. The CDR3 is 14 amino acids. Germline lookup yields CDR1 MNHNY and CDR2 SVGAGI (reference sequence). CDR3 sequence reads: CASSYGGGGTEAFF. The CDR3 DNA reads TGTGCCAGCAGTTACGGGGGGGGTGGCACTGAAGCTTTCTTT.

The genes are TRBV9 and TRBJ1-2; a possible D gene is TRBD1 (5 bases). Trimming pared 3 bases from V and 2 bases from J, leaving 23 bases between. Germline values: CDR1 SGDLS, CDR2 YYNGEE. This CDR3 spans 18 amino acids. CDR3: CASSATWSGGYQNYGYTF. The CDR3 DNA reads TGTGCCAGCAGCGCTACATGGTCGGGGGGGTATCAGAACTATGGCTACACCTTC. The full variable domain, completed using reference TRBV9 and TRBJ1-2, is DSGVTQTPKHLITATGQRVTLRCSPRSGDLSVYWYQQSLDQGLQFLIQYYNGEERAKGNILERFSAQQFPDLHSELNLSSLELGDSALYFCASSATWSGGYQNYGYTFGSGTRLTVV.

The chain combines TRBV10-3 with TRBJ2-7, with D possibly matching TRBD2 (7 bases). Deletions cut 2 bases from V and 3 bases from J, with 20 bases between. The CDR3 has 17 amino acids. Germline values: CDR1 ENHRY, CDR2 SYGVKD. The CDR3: CAISEPPIGRGVYEQYF. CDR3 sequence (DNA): TGTGCCATCAGTGAGCCACCCATTGGGAGGGGGGTCTACGAGCAGTACTTC.

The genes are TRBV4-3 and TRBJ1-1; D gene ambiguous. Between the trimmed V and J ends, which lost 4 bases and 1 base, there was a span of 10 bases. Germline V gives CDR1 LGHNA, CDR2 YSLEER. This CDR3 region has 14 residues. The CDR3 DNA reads TGCGCCAGCAGCCCGGTCGGCGGGAACACTGAAGCTTTCTTT. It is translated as CASSPVGGNTEAFF.

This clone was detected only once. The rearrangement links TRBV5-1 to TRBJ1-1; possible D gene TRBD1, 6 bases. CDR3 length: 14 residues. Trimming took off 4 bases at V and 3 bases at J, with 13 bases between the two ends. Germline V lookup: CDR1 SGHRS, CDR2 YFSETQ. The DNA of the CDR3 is TGCGCCAGCAGCAGGACAGTCCCGGACACTGAAGCTTTCTTT. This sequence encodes CASSRTVPDTEAFF.